This T cell receptor beta chain was recovered during a study of blood T cell repertoires in COVID-19 (dated by TCRdb to the early 2020s). About the study as a whole: The collaborator samples originated in the United States, Italy and Spain and spanned the acute and convalescent phases of COVID-19. The repertoires were released in a freely available public database meant as a resource for research on the immune response to SARS-CoV-2. The material from the prospective study consisted of cDNA or gDNA derived from T cells, B-cell-depleted T cells, or PBMCs. Where available, HLA class I and class II types were taken from metadata supplied by the sample provider and were not determined by assay-based typing. The dataset comprised deeply sampled blood TCRbeta repertoires from subjects exposed to, actively infected with, or recovered from COVID-19. Samples came from the ongoing ImmuneRACE study (first 160 participants) plus 1,254 subjects from 6 global collaborators. The sample metadata nearly always contained a de-identified subject ID, COVID-19 status, age in years and sex.

What the authors observed across the whole study: The amount of clinical and demographic metadata varied by source and participant and was provided uncurated.

The CDR3 spans 12 residues, from the cysteine through the phenylalanine. Only the CDR3 DNA is retained, 36 bases long and in frame from the first base. The germline V gene sets CDR1 to SGHNT and CDR2 to YENEEA. V lost 8 bases and J lost 16 bases, and the count of bases not matched to a germline gene is 12. TCRbeta CDR3 regions were amplified from genomic DNA by means of the immunoSEQ Assay, a bias-controlled multiplex PCR. Processing in the source paper ran as follows. The number of nucleated cells in each sample was estimated from the amplification of reference gene primers within the assay. To quantify the absolute abundance of each unique TCRbeta CDR3 rearrangement, sequence reads were collapsed and filtered. For each sample, productive Simpson clonality was calculated by taking the square root of Simpson's diversity index across productive rearrangements. TCRdb took over this immuneACCESS table, retaining in-frame rearrangements with V and J assigned. Such tables are incomplete; in checked studies, under half of the missing clones stem from an unresolved V gene, and the remainder is unexplained. V and J calls and clone size are as listed in that table; D and trimming were resolved from the DNA. The sample table records about 83,000 clones; around nine tenths of these occur just once. Jointly, the top ten make up approximately 8.1% of the sample.

Collaborating institutions collected whole blood in K2EDTA tubes following their own protocols. For TCRbeta analysis, collaborator samples were shipped as frozen whole blood, as isolated PBMCs, or as DNA extracted from either sample type. Turning to this clone: What antigen it recognizes has not been identified. Per-base quality was not reported, and no clone a single base away is much larger than it.

The rearranged chain carries TRBV11-3 and TRBJ2-1; 9 central nucleotides agree with TRBD1. Sequencing was done on a sample of peripheral blood. The clonotype was recovered from a man older than 75 with active or convalescent COVID-19. The CDR3 region: CASAATRTGVFF. The base sequence is TGTGCCAGCGCGGCCACCCGGACAGGGGTTTTCTTC.